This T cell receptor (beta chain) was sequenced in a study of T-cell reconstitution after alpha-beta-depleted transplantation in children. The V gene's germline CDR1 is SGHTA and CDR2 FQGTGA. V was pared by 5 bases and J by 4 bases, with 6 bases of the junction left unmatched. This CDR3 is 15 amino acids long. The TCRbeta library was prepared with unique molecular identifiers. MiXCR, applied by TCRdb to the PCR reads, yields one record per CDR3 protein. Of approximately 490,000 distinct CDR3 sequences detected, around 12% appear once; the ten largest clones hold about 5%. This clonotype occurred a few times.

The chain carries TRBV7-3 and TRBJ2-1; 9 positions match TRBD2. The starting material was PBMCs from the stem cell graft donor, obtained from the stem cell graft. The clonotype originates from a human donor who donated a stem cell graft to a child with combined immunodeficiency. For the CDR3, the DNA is TGTGCCAGCAGCCCTATTCTAGCGGGATACAATGAGCAGTTCTTC. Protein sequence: CASSPILAGYNEQFF.